The clone carrying this T cell receptor beta chain is medium-sized by share. TCRdb's table, derived via immunoSEQ multiplex PCR, lists solely in-frame clones and lacks some. The repertoire has 40,000 to 60,000 clones, around 83% of them found once; the top ten carry less than 6.5%. The CDR3 totals 13 residues. The V end was cut by 2 bases, the J end by 8 bases, with 12 bases between. CDR1 and CDR2 (germline): LNHDA, SQIVND (reference sequence). The source of the sample is a study of blood T cell repertoires in COVID-19. The source material was peripheral blood. The sequence was collected from a middle-aged man with active COVID-19. This chain connects TRBV19 to TRBJ1-2; no clear D. In DNA form, the CDR3 reads TGTGCCAGTAGTATACATGGGCGCGAGGGCTACACCTTC. It is translated as CASSIHGREGYTF.